Here is one T cell receptor (beta chain) with its context. Its recognized antigen is unknown. Per-base qualities were not stored, and no clone one base away is much larger. In the paper's terms, the time point label means: baseline before first vaccination. The vaccinee samples were drawn from two UK trials, COV001 and COV002, one of which was a single-blind randomized controlled phase 2/3 trial testing AZD1222 (ChAdOx1 nCoV-19) in healthy adults. For TCRbeta chain sequencing, PBMC samples from trial participants were taken at day 0 and at day 28 after the second dose. The CDR3 regions of human TCRbeta chains were analyzed by immunosequencing. The original pipeline was this. Repertoire TCRs were checked for matches against a reference library of SARS-CoV-2-specific TCRs that had been generated using the MIRA antigen-specificity platform. Breadth was defined as the fraction of unique TCRs that were SARS-CoV-2-associated, and depth was defined as the fraction of total T cells that were SARS-CoV-2-associated. Each spike-specific TCR was assigned to its reactive spike region and to a CD4 or CD8 class using the MIRA data. Log10-transformed breadth and depth values were compared by one-way ANOVA with Sidak's multiple comparisons tests. This is the immuneACCESS table as TCRdb keeps it, with only in-frame sequences that have V and J called. A part of the clones is gone; compared with another copy, unresolved V genes explain less than half, and the rest is unexplained. The V and J calls and clone size were taken over from that table, and D and trimming were inferred from the DNA. A total of 75,000 to 95,000 clones appear in this sample, roughly 84% of them only once. 10% to 15% of the sample comes from the top ten.

The sample belongs to a study of T cell responses to AZD1222 COVID-19 vaccine (dated by TCRdb to 2020 to 2023). Broadly, across the study: AZD1222 recipients given second doses at about 4 weeks or at about 12 weeks were pooled, since spike-specific TCR depth and breadth were not found to differ between the two schedules. Trial participants were enrolled by age into 18-55, 56-69 and 70-plus year subgroups, with about 150, 27 and 61 TCR-sequenced participants respectively. TCR sequencing covered over 230 trial participants: approximately 200 given two doses of AZD1222 and 26 given two doses of MenACWY control vaccine.

From the cysteine through the phenylalanine, the CDR3 covers 14 amino acids. The entry retains the CDR3 DNA only, 42 bases that are in frame from base 1. The germline V gene specifies SGHAT as CDR1 and FQNNGV as CDR2. V ends up 5 bases short and J 2 bases short, with an unmatched junction base count of 5. On the study overall, not on this receptor specifically: No day 14 peak-response samples were available, so repertoires were characterized only after the peak T cell response. Only a handful of AZD1222 recipients were SARS-CoV-2 seropositive at baseline, limiting conclusions about previously exposed vaccinees. Spike-specific TCR breadth and depth rose significantly after two AZD1222 doses compared with day 0 and with MenACWY recipients. Participants were mostly white British and included more females than males, and it was suggested by the authors that clonal diversity may have been underestimated. The 56-69-year group was small, and its depth increase did not reach significance, likely because of low power. CD4 TCRs associated with the vaccine covered the entire spike protein, and the dominant responses were in regions 160-218 and 743-854. Reportedly, almost half of the unique spike-specific TCRs recognized epitopes lying outside the regions that are mutated in the B.1.351 and B.1.1.7 variants.

Sequences were derived from peripheral blood, sampled on day 0 of AZD1222 vaccination. The source is an adult in good health. The chain was built from TRBV11-2 and TRBJ2-7, with TRBD1 identical over 8 junction bases. The CDR3 region has the sequence CASSTGGSAYEQYF. The DNA is TGTGCCAGCAGCACAGGGGGAAGCGCCTACGAGCAGTACTTC.